What follows are 16 T cell receptor beta chains derived from one specimen sequenced in a study of control samples from healthy donors and cancer patients. Some clones are missing from TCRdb's copy, which holds only in-frame ones; the method was immunoSEQ multiplex PCR. The sample contains some 99,000 clones, roughly 89% of which appear only once. The sample was blood. The receptors here all came from a woman between 45 and 65 years old in good health.

V usage is TRBV3-1 (or the pseudogene TRBV3-2) and J usage is TRBJ1-6, with D perhaps matching TRBD1 (6 bases). The CDR3 sequence is 14 residues long. Looked up from germline, CDR1 is LGHDT and CDR2 is YNNKEL (reference sequence). V was cut by 4 bases and J by 10 bases, with 14 bases left in between. This chain's CDR3 is CASSPMSGDSPLHF. The CDR3 nucleotides read TGTGCCAGCAGCCCCATGTCAGGGGACTCACCCCTCCACTTT.

The rearrangement joins TRBV27 to TRBJ2-7; TRBD1 matches at 8 bases. J was trimmed by 6 bases and V by 4 bases; bases with no gene match: 5. CDR3 length equals 13 residues. Germline V gene sequence: CDR1 MNHEY, CDR2 SMNVEV (reference sequence). The CDR3 DNA sequence: TGTGCCAGCAGTTGGACAGGGTTGGCCGAGCAGTACTTC. It yields the protein CASSWTGLAEQYF.

This chain links TRBV5-4 with TRBJ2-5; the D is unclear. The CDR3 is 13 amino acids. Trimming pared 0 bases from V and 7 bases from J, leaving 10 bases between. The germline CDR1 and CDR2 sequences are SGHNT and YYREEE (reference sequence). The CDR3 region has the DNA TGTGCCAGCAGCTTGGAACTTCGCGGGACCCAGTACTTC. This sequence encodes CASSLELRGTQYF.

The gene calls are TRBV4-3 and TRBJ2-1, with D unresolved. The CDR3 extends over 15 amino acids. Trimming removed 4 bases from V and 0 bases from J, with 10 bases in between. Per germline, CDR1 LGHNA and CDR2 YSLEER. CDR3 nucleotides: TGCGCCAGCAGCCCCGACTCAAGCTCCTACAATGAGCAGTTCTTC. Its translation: CASSPDSSSYNEQFF.

This clone came up once. This chain uses TRBV11-2 with TRBJ2-5; 10 bases map to TRBD2. CDR1 is SGHAT and CDR2 is FQNNGV in the germline V gene. With 5 bases clipped from V and 5 bases from J, the junction kept 8 bases outside the gene matches. The CDR3 extends over 15 amino acids. In DNA, the CDR3 is TGTGCCAGCAGCCCTCTAGCGGGAGTTTATGAGACCCAGTACTTC. Translating it yields CASSPLAGVYETQYF.

This chain connects TRBV7-9 to TRBJ1-1; 7 nucleotides align to TRBD1. Germline CDR1 SEHNR, CDR2 FQNEAQ (reference sequence). The CDR3 has 12 amino acids. With 5 bases clipped from V and 8 bases from J, the junction kept 5 bases outside the gene matches. The DNA for the CDR3 is TGTGCCAGCAGCCAAGGGACAGTGGAAGCTTTCTTT. It is translated as CASSQGTVEAFF.

V gene TRBV6-5 combines with J gene TRBJ1-6, with D unresolved. The V gene's germline CDR1 is MNHEY and CDR2 SVGAGI. V was trimmed by 0 bases and J by 6 bases, leaving 9 bases between them. The CDR3 is 15 amino acids. The chain's CDR3 is CASSYSRGINSPLHF. The CDR3 bases are TGTGCCAGCAGTTACTCGAGAGGTATTAATTCACCCCTCCACTTT.

CDR3 protein: CASSPLPSPLHF. The CDR3 nucleotides read TGTGCCAGCAGCCCGTTGCCTTCACCCCTCCACTTT. The V and J genes are TRBV12-3 or TRBV12-4 and TRBJ1-6; D is unresolved. This CDR3 is built from 12 residues. V was pared by 6 bases and J by 9 bases, with 9 bases between.

The rearrangement joins TRBV7-9 to TRBJ2-7, with D tentatively TRBD1 (5 bases). V was trimmed by 3 bases and J by 3 bases, leaving 6 bases between them. The CDR3 consists of 12 residues. Germline V lookup: CDR1 SEHNR, CDR2 FQNEAQ (reference sequence). The DNA for the CDR3 is TGTGCCAGCAGCTTTCAGGGCTACGAGCAGTACTTC. It yields the protein CASSFQGYEQYF. Variable domain in full (rest from reference TRBV7-9 and TRBJ2-7): DTGVSQNPRHKITKRGQNVTFRCDPISEHNRLYWYRQTLGQGPEFLTYFQNEAQLEKSRLLSDRFSAERPKGSFSTLEIQRTEQGDSAMYLCASSFQGYEQYFGPGTRLTVT.

This chain links TRBV24-1 with TRBJ1-1; no definite D call. V shed 7 bases and J shed 1 base, with 9 bases lying between them. CDR1 and CDR2 from the germline V gene are KGHDR and SFDVKD. CDR3 length equals 13 residues. DNA of the CDR3: TGTGCCACCAGGGACCTACAGAACACTGAAGCTTTCTTT. Residues: CATRDLQNTEAFF.

The gene calls are TRBV5-1 and TRBJ1-5; perhaps TRBD1 as D (6 bases). The germline V gene encodes CDR1 SGHRS and CDR2 YFSETQ. Trimming removed 0 bases at V and 1 base at J, with 8 bases between. This CDR3 spans 15 amino acids. CDR3 nucleotide sequence: TGCGCCAGCAGCTTGGGGACAGCCAGCAATCAGCCCCAGCATTTT. It codes for CASSLGTASNQPQHF.

Only a few counts were recorded for this clone. V usage is TRBV20-1 and J usage is TRBJ2-2; 9 bases are a match to TRBD1. The CDR3 length is 15 residues. After removal of 3 bases from V and 0 bases from J, the junction contained 2 bases not matched to a gene. Germline V gene sequence: CDR1 DFQATT, CDR2 SNEGSKA (reference sequence). The CDR3 DNA reads as TGCAGTGCTAGTAGACAGGGGGCGAACACCGGGGAGCTGTTTTTT. This codes for CSASRQGANTGELFF.

This chain links TRBV5-1 with TRBJ2-1, with D perhaps being TRBD1 or TRBD2 (7 bases each). Deletions cut 1 base from V and 5 bases from J, with 16 bases between. The CDR3 length is 16 residues. Germline values: CDR1 SGHRS, CDR2 YFSETQ. The CDR3 is CASSLREGAANNEQFF. The DNA of the CDR3 is TGCGCCAGCAGCTTGAGGGAGGGGGCAGCTAACAATGAGCAGTTCTTC.

The rearrangement joins TRBV2 to TRBJ2-7; D ambiguous. There are 15 residues in the CDR3. Trimming shortened V by 0 bases and J by 3 bases, and 12 bases separated the two germline ends. Germline V CDR1 and CDR2: SNHLY, FYNNEI. CDR3 nucleotide sequence: TGTGCCAGCAGTGAAGCGGGCTTCCTCATCTACGAGCAGTACGTC. Translated, it gives CASSEAGFLIYEQYV.

The chain joins TRBV18 to TRBJ2-5; weak D call: TRBD1 (6 bases). Trimming cost V 4 bases and J 2 bases, with 11 bases left between them. Germline assignment: CDR1 KGHSH and CDR2 LQKENI. The length of the CDR3 is 14 residues. CDR3 sequence: CASSLPGQQETQYF. The CDR3 nucleotides are TGTGCCAGCTCACTCCCGGGACAACAAGAGACCCAGTACTTC.

The J gene is TRBJ1-4, the V gene TRBV7-8, with D maybe TRBD1 (5 bases). Trimming pared 5 bases from V and 8 bases from J, leaving 15 bases between. The CDR3 totals 14 residues. The germline gives CDR1 SGHVS, CDR2 FQNEAQ. The DNA for the CDR3 is TGTGCCAGCAGCCCCGGGAGGGGAGGGGAAAAACTGTTTTTT. This sequence encodes CASSPGRGGEKLFF.